These 30 T cell receptor beta chains originate from one sample sequenced in a study of blood T cell repertoires in COVID-19. Clones were sequenced by immunoSEQ multiplex PCR, and TCRdb holds only the in-frame ones, with some missing. The table has approximately 200,000 clones, approximately 80% seen once. Sequenced input: peripheral blood. These receptors were taken from a woman in her 50s with acute or convalescent COVID-19.

The J gene is TRBJ1-2, the V gene TRBV5-6, with 9 bases lining up with TRBD1. V gave up 6 bases and J gave up 7 bases; unmatched junction bases: 7. This CDR3 is 13 amino acids long. The germline V gene encodes CDR1 SGHDT and CDR2 YYEEEE. CDR3 region: CASTRDRAAGYTF. CDR3 coding DNA: TGTGCCAGCACCAGGGACAGGGCGGCTGGCTACACCTTC.

The chain carries TRBV3-1 (or the pseudogene TRBV3-2) and TRBJ2-2; 9 positions agree with TRBD2. This CDR3 has 15 amino acids. Trimming removed 1 base from V and 6 bases from J; junction bases left unmatched: 3. Looked up from germline, CDR1 is LGHDT and CDR2 is YNNKEL (reference sequence). Here the CDR3 reads CASSQGRTSAGELFF. The CDR3, as DNA: TGTGCCAGCAGCCAAGGGCGGACTAGCGCCGGGGAGCTGTTTTTT.

The rearrangement links TRBV3-1 (or the pseudogene TRBV3-2) to TRBJ1-1; TRBD1 matches at 7 bases. J gave up 2 bases and V 1 base, and 4 bases lay outside the gene matches. Germline V lookup: CDR1 LGHDT, CDR2 YNNKEL (reference sequence). The CDR3 covers 15 residues. Written as DNA, the CDR3 is TGTGCCAGCAGCCAAGGACAGGGTTTAAACACTGAAGCTTTCTTT. Protein product: CASSQGQGLNTEAFF.

The chain combines TRBV9 with TRBJ2-1, with 10 bases aligning to TRBD2. Per the germline V gene, CDR1 is SGDLS and CDR2 is YYNGEE. After removal of 3 bases from V and 8 bases from J, the junction contained 8 bases not matched to a gene. There are 15 residues in the CDR3. The CDR3 bases are TGTGCCAGCAGCGAGCTAGCGGGAGTTGCCCATGAGCAGTTCTTC. Translating gives CASSELAGVAHEQFF.

The CDR3: CAIKQGSGDTEAFF. The DNA of the CDR3 is TGTGCCATCAAACAGGGGAGTGGGGACACTGAAGCTTTCTTT. J is TRBJ1-1 and V is TRBV19; 7 bases line up with TRBD1. Germline loops: CDR1 LNHDA, CDR2 SQIVND (reference sequence). CDR3 length equals 14 residues. Trimming at V came to 10 bases and at J to 3 bases, leaving 11 bases not matched to a gene.

V and J are TRBV6-5 and TRBJ2-2; 9 bases align to TRBD1. This CDR3 is built from 14 residues. The germline gives CDR1 MNHEY, CDR2 SVGAGI. With V trimmed by 10 bases and J by 6 bases, 9 bases remained unmatched. The CDR3 DNA follows: TGTGCCACCAGCCGGGACAGGGATGCCGGGGAGCTGTTTTTT. Translating gives CATSRDRDAGELFF.

This clone has a single count. The V and J genes are TRBV5-5 and TRBJ2-7; maybe TRBD2 (5 bases). Germline V gene sequence: CDR1 SGHKS, CDR2 YYEKEE (reference sequence). V lost 2 bases, J lost 6 bases, and 12 bases lay in between. The CDR3 length is 13 residues. The CDR3 DNA reads as TGTGCCAGCAGCTTCTCCGGGGTGAGCGAGCAGTACTTC. Translating it yields CASSFSGVSEQYF.

This chain uses TRBV19 with TRBJ2-7; D perhaps matches TRBD2 (6 bases). Germline CDR1 LNHDA, CDR2 SQIVND (reference sequence). CDR3 length equals 12 residues. V was cut by 3 bases and J by 3 bases, with 6 bases left in between. The CDR3 DNA reads TGTGCCAGTAGTATGGGGGGCTACGAGCAGTACTTC. Translated, it gives CASSMGGYEQYF.

V and J are TRBV7-2 and TRBJ2-7; 8 bases align to TRBD2. V trimming: 1 base; J trimming: 3 bases; junction bases outside the gene matches: 5. Germline CDR1 is SGHTA and CDR2 is FQGNSA. The CDR3 spans 15 residues. As DNA, the CDR3 is TGTGCCAGCAGCTTAGAAGCGGGGGCCCGCTACGAGCAGTACTTC. Translating gives CASSLEAGARYEQYF.

The chain couples TRBV18 to TRBJ1-2; no firm D call. The length of the CDR3 is 16 residues. The ends were cut back, 3 bases at V and 1 base at J, with 15 bases in the middle. Germline V CDR1 and CDR2: KGHSH, LQKENI. The chain's CDR3 is CASSPLAQDLNYGYTF. The CDR3 DNA reads TGTGCCAGCTCACCCCTAGCCCAAGACCTTAACTATGGCTACACCTTC.

The chain employs TRBV7-2 and TRBJ1-6; TRBD1 matches at 8 bases. Per germline, CDR1 SGHTA and CDR2 FQGNSA. This CDR3 has 15 residues. J lost 9 bases, V lost 5 bases, and 9 bases had no gene match. The DNA of the CDR3 is TGTGCCAGCAGCCCTGAGACAGGGGTCATTTCACCCCTCCACTTT. This gives the protein CASSPETGVISPLHF.

A single count supports this clone. The CDR3 sequence is CASSLSGGSYSYEQYF. As DNA, the CDR3 is TGTGCCAGCAGTTTGAGCGGGGGGTCTTACTCCTACGAGCAGTACTTC. The J gene is TRBJ2-7, the V gene TRBV28, with 9 bases lining up with TRBD2. The CDR3 has 16 residues. The V gene end was trimmed by 3 bases and the J gene end by 0 bases; junction bases not matched to a gene: 6. The germline V gene encodes CDR1 MDHEN and CDR2 SYDVKM.

V and J are TRBV11-2 and TRBJ2-7, with 7 bases that match TRBD1. Trimming at V came to 0 bases and at J to 3 bases, leaving 11 bases not matched to a gene. The CDR3 spans 17 residues. Germline lookup yields CDR1 SGHAT and CDR2 FQNNGV. CDR3 DNA: TGTGCCAGCAGCTTAGAGAGAGCCGTCGCAGGGGGCTACGAGCAGTACTTC. It translates to CASSLERAVAGGYEQYF.

The V gene is TRBV2, the J gene TRBJ2-1; 8 nucleotides agree with TRBD2. The CDR3 has 14 residues. After removal of 2 bases from V and 5 bases from J, the junction contained 2 bases not matched to a gene. CDR1 and CDR2 from the germline V gene are SNHLY and FYNNEI. CDR3 region: CASSELAGDNEQFF. The CDR3 DNA sequence: TGTGCCAGCAGTGAACTAGCGGGTGACAATGAGCAGTTCTTC.

The chain links TRBV4-2 to TRBJ2-2; weak D call: TRBD1 (6 bases). The V end was cut by 5 bases, the J end by 5 bases, with 12 bases between. The CDR3 is 14 amino acids. Per the germline V gene, CDR1 is LGHNA and CDR2 is YNFKEQ. The CDR3 loop reads CASSGHRDTGELFF. Here the CDR3 DNA reads TGTGCCAGCAGCGGACACAGGGATACCGGGGAGCTGTTTTTT.

This CDR3 reads CASSARRDREQAFF. The CDR3 DNA follows: TGTGCCAGCAGCGCGAGGAGGGACAGGGAACAGGCTTTCTTT. The V and J genes are TRBV9 and TRBJ1-1; 9 bases map to TRBD1. In germline, CDR1 is SGDLS, CDR2 YYNGEE. The CDR3 has 14 residues. Unmatched junction bases numbered 11, after V lost 3 bases and J lost 11 bases. The whole variable domain, filled in from reference TRBV9 and TRBJ1-1, reads DSGVTQTPKHLITATGQRVTLRCSPRSGDLSVYWYQQSLDQGLQFLIQYYNGEERAKGNILERFSAQQFPDLHSELNLSSLELGDSALYFCASSARRDREQAFFGQGTRLTVV.

The genes are TRBV19 and TRBJ1-5; weak D call: TRBD1 (5 bases). The CDR3 extends over 15 amino acids. The germline V and J ends were trimmed by 5 bases and 2 bases, with 13 bases remaining between them. The germline CDR1 and CDR2 sequences are LNHDA and SQIVND (reference sequence). The CDR3 reads CASSRGIGGNQPQHF. The CDR3 DNA reads TGTGCCAGTAGTCGGGGGATCGGAGGCAATCAGCCCCAGCATTTT.

The gene calls are TRBV2 and TRBJ1-2; D may be TRBD1 (5 bases). The germline V and J ends were trimmed by 6 bases and 1 base, with 15 bases remaining between them. Germline assignment: CDR1 SNHLY and CDR2 FYNNEI. The CDR3 contains 15 residues. The CDR3, as DNA: TGTGCCAGCAGGCTACAGGACGGTTTTAACTATGGCTACACCTTC. It yields the protein CASRLQDGFNYGYTF.

This sequence joins TRBV11-2 and TRBJ2-1; 15 nucleotides line up with TRBD2. The CDR3 has 16 amino acids. V was clipped by 5 bases and J by 8 bases; unmatched bases: 7. CDR1 SGHAT and CDR2 FQNNGV come from the germline V gene. The CDR3 sequence is CASSPRTSGGDYEQFF. The CDR3 DNA reads TGTGCCAGCAGCCCGCGGACTAGCGGGGGGGACTATGAGCAGTTCTTC.

CDR3 region: CASSLDSLYGYTF. CDR3 bases: TGTGCCAGCTCACTGGACAGCCTCTATGGCTACACCTTC. The V and J genes are TRBV18 and TRBJ1-2; D perhaps matches TRBD1 (6 bases). V gave up 4 bases and J gave up 4 bases, with 10 bases separating them. Germline CDR1 KGHSH, CDR2 LQKENI. The length of the CDR3 is 13 residues.

The V and J genes are TRBV5-4 and TRBJ2-1; perhaps TRBD2 as D (5 bases). Trimming took off 0 bases at V and 0 bases at J, with 7 bases between the two ends. The CDR3 totals 15 residues. The V gene's germline CDR1 is SGHNT and CDR2 YYREEE (reference sequence). CDR3 DNA: TGTGCCAGCAGCTTGGACAGCGGCTCCTACAATGAGCAGTTCTTC. Its protein is CASSLDSGSYNEQFF.

The chain is built from TRBV10-1 and TRBJ2-5; maybe TRBD1 (6 bases). The V gene's germline CDR1 is WNHNN and CDR2 SYGVQD (reference sequence). V lost 5 bases and J lost 5, with 18 bases in between. There are 15 residues in the CDR3. DNA of the CDR3: TGCGCCAGCAGTTCCAACAGGGAGCCCTTGGAGACCCAGTACTTC. Its translation is CASSSNREPLETQYF.

The genes are TRBV6-5 and TRBJ1-3; D possibly corresponds to TRBD1 (6 bases). The CDR3 consists of 15 residues. CDR1 is MNHEY, CDR2 SVGAGI, per germline. V gave up 7 bases and J gave up 0 bases, with 13 bases separating them. CDR3 protein: CASTQGPISGNTIYF. The CDR3 nucleotides read TGTGCCAGCACACAGGGCCCCATCTCTGGAAACACCATATATTTT.

V is TRBV2 and J is TRBJ2-7, with D uncertain. Trimming took off 4 bases at V and 11 bases at J, with 9 bases between the two ends. This CDR3 has 10 amino acids. Germline loops: CDR1 SNHLY, CDR2 FYNNEI. The CDR3, as DNA: TGTGCCAGCAGTGGCACCACGGAGTACTTC. It encodes CASSGTTEYF.

In this sample, this clone turned up a few times. The chain combines TRBV5-1 with TRBJ2-6; D remains ambiguous. The CDR3 contains 16 residues. Trimming removed 0 bases from V and 1 base from J, with 8 bases in between. Germline lookup yields CDR1 SGHRS and CDR2 YFSETQ. This CDR3 is CASSLEAGSGANVLTF. The CDR3 DNA is TGCGCCAGCAGCTTGGAGGCAGGTTCTGGGGCCAACGTCCTGACTTTC.

This chain connects TRBV2 to TRBJ1-4; 7 nucleotides match TRBD1. Unmatched junction bases numbered 1, after V lost 0 bases and J lost 3 bases. CDR1 is SNHLY, CDR2 FYNNEI, per germline. The CDR3 spans 15 residues. CDR3 protein: CASSEAGTANEKLFF. CDR3 nucleotide sequence: TGTGCCAGCAGTGAAGCCGGGACAGCTAATGAAAAACTGTTTTTT.

V is TRBV7-8 and J is TRBJ2-5; 9 bases line up with TRBD1. Germline V gene data show CDR1 as SGHVS and CDR2 as FQNEAQ. This CDR3 is 13 amino acids long. V shed 5 bases and J 4 bases; nucleotides not matched to a gene: 2. Written as DNA, the CDR3 is TGTGCCAGCAGCCGGGACAGGGCAGAGACCCAGTACTTC. Encoded protein: CASSRDRAETQYF.

The V and J genes are TRBV7-2 and TRBJ2-1; 7 positions agree with TRBD2. The CDR3 is 15 residues long. The ends lost 2 bases at V and 7 bases at J; junction bases unmatched: 8. The germline V gene encodes CDR1 SGHTA and CDR2 FQGNSA. This chain's CDR3 is CASSLTGGSLNEQFF. For the CDR3, the DNA is TGTGCCAGCAGCTTAACGGGCGGGAGTCTAAATGAGCAGTTCTTC. The whole variable domain, filled in from reference TRBV7-2 and TRBJ2-1, reads GAGVSQSPSNKVTEKGKDVELRCDPISGHTALYWYRQSLGQGLEFLIYFQGNSAPDKSGLPSDRFSAERTGGSVSTLTIQRTQQEDSAVYLCASSLTGGSLNEQFFGPGTRLTVL.

V gene TRBV7-2 combines with J gene TRBJ1-5, with a tentative D call TRBD1 (5 bases). The germline V gene encodes CDR1 SGHTA and CDR2 FQGNSA. V was cut by 1 base and J by 9 bases, with 10 bases left in between. The CDR3 has 13 amino acids. CDR3 DNA sequence: TGTGCCAGCAGCTTAGTAAGGGGAGGGCCCCAGCATTTT. Its protein product is CASSLVRGGPQHF.

This clone was picked up a small number of times. The chain recombines TRBV19 with TRBJ1-3; 8 nucleotides line up with TRBD1. The V and J ends lost 3 bases and 0 bases, in that order; junction bases with no gene match: 4. This CDR3 is 16 amino acids long. Looked up from germline, CDR1 is LNHDA and CDR2 is SQIVND (reference sequence). In DNA, the CDR3 is TGTGCCAGTAGTATGGGACAGGCCGACTCTGGAAACACCATATATTTT. Translating gives CASSMGQADSGNTIYF.